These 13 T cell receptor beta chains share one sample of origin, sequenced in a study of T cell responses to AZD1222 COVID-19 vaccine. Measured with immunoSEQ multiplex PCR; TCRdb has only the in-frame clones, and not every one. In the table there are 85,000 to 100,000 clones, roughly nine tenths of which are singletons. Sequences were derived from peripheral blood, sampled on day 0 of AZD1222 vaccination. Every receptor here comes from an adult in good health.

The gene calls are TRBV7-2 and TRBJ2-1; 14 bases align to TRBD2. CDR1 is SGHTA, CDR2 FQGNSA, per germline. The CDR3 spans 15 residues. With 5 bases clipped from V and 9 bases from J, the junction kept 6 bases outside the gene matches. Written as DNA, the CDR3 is TGTGCCAGCAGCCCGACTAGCGGGGGGGCGAGTGAGCAGTTCTTC. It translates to CASSPTSGGASEQFF.

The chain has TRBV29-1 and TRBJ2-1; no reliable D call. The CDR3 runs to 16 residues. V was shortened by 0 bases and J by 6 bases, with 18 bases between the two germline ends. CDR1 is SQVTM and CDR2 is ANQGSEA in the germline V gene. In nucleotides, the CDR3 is TGCAGCGTTGAAGACTGGGATGGGCATCGTCTCAATGAGCAGTTCTTC. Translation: CSVEDWDGHRLNEQFF.

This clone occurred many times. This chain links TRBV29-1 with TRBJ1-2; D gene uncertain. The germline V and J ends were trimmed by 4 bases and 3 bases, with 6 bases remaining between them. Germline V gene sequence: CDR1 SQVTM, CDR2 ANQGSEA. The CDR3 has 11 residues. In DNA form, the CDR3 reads TGCAGCGTTGTAACTGACTATGGCTACACCTTC. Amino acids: CSVVTDYGYTF.

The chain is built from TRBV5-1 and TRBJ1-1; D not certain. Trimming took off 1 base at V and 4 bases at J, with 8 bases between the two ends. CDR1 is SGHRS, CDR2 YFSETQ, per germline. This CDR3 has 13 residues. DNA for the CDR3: TGCGCCAGCAGCTTGCTTATAGGCACTGAAGCTTTCTTT. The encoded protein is CASSLLIGTEAFF.

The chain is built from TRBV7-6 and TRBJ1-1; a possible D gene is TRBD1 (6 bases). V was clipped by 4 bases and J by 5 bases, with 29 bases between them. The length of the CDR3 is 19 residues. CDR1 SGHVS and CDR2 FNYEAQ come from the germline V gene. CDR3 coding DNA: TGTGCCAGCAGCTCGGACCCACCCGGGGGGGCGGGATTCAGAACTGAAGCTTTCTTT. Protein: CASSSDPPGGAGFRTEAFF.

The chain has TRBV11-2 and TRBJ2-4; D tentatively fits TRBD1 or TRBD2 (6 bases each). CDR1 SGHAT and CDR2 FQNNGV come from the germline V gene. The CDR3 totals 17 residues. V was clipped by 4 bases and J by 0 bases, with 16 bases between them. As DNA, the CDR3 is TGTGCCAGCAGCTCCGGACTCAGGGGACTAGCCAAAAACATTCAGTACTTC. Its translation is CASSSGLRGLAKNIQYF. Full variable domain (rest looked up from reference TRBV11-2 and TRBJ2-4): EAGVAQSPRYKIIEKRQSVAFWCNPISGHATLYWYQQILGQGPKLLIQFQNNGVVDDSQLPKDRFSAERLKGVDSTLKIQPAKLEDSAVYLCASSSGLRGLAKNIQYFGAGTRLSVL.

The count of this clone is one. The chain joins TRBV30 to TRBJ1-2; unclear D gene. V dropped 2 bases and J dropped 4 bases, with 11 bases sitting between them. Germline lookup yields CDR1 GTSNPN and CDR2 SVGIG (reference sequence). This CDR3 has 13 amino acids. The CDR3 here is CAWSQGRVYGYTF. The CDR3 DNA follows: TGTGCCTGGAGTCAAGGCCGGGTCTATGGCTACACCTTC.

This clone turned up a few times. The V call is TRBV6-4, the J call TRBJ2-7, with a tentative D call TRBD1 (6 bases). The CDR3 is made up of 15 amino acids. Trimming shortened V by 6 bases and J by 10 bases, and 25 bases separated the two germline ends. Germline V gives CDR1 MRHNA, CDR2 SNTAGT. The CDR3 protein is CASSETVGTGRSQYF. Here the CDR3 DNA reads TGTGCCAGCAGCGAGACGGTGGGAACAGGGAGATCCCAGTACTTC.

CDR3 nucleotides: TGTGCCAGCAGCCACCTCAGCGGAAGGGGCAACTATGGCTACACCTTC. Amino acid sequence: CASSHLSGRGNYGYTF. The rearrangement joins TRBV7-9 to TRBJ1-2; a weak D match, TRBD1 (5 bases). The germline V gene encodes CDR1 SEHNR and CDR2 FQNEAQ (reference sequence). The CDR3 contains 16 residues. Trimming stripped 5 bases from V and 2 bases from J, with 18 bases between.

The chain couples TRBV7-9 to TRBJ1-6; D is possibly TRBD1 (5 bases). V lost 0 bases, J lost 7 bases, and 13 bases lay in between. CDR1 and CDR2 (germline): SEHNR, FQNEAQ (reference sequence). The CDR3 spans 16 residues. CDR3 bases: TGTGCCAGCAGCTTAGCGATCGGGGGAAGAAATTCACCCCTCCACTTT. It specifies CASSLAIGGRNSPLHF.

The CDR3 nucleotides read TGCGCCAGCAGCTTGACAGGGGGCAAATCAGGAGATACGCAGTATTTT. This sequence encodes CASSLTGGKSGDTQYF. The gene calls are TRBV5-1 and TRBJ2-3; TRBD1 matches at 9 bases. J lost 5 bases, V lost 1 base, and 8 bases had no gene match. The CDR3 spans 16 residues. Per germline, CDR1 SGHRS and CDR2 YFSETQ. Together with reference TRBV5-1 and TRBJ2-3, the CDR3 gives the full variable domain: KAGVTQTPRYLIKTRGQQVTLSCSPISGHRSVSWYQQTPGQGLQFLFEYFSETQRNKGNFPGRFSGRQFSNSRSEMNVSTLELGDSALYLCASSLTGGKSGDTQYFGPGTRLTVL.

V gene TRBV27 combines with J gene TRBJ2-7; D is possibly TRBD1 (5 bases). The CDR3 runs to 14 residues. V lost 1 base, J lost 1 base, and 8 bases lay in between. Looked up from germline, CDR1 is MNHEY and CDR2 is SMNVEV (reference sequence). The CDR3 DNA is TGTGCCAGCAGTTTATGGCAGGGTTCCTACGAGCAGTACTTC. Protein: CASSLWQGSYEQYF.

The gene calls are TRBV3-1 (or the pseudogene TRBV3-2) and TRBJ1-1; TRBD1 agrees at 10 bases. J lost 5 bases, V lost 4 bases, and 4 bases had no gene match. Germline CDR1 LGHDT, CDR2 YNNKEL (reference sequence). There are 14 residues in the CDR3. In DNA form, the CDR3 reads TGTGCCAGCAGCCCGACAGGGGGCATTACTGAAGCTTTCTTT. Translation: CASSPTGGITEAFF.